The next 6 T cell receptor beta chains were all read from a single sample in a study of CD8+ T cells in alopecia areata. RNA was isolated and reverse transcribed to cDNA, the sequencing template. The repertoire was sequenced with immunoSEQ multiplex PCR; TCRdb's copy has only in-frame clones and lacks some. The sample lists under 350,000 clones, roughly 60% occurring once. Regarding treatment: oral pan-JAK inhibitor, 5-10 mg twice daily. The specimen comprised CD4+ T cells sorted from blood, sampled at week 24, from a patient treated with tofacitinib. The receptors derive from a human donor with alopecia areata.

The J gene is TRBJ1-1, the V gene TRBV6-5; D may be TRBD1 (5 bases). Germline values: CDR1 MNHEY, CDR2 SVGAGI. CDR3 size: 13 residues. The V gene lost 6 bases and the J gene lost 6 bases, with 14 bases spanning the gap. CDR3 loop: CASREVDSPEAFF. In DNA, the CDR3 is TGTGCCAGCAGGGAAGTCGACAGCCCTGAAGCTTTCTTT.

The J gene is TRBJ2-7, the V gene TRBV29-1; D possibly corresponds to TRBD1 (5 bases). Germline V gene lookup returns CDR1 SQVTM and CDR2 ANQGSEA. This CDR3 region has 15 residues. Trimming cost V 4 bases and J 0 bases, with 16 bases left between them. The CDR3 loop is CSVVLAYTGSYEQYF. CDR3 in DNA: TGCAGCGTTGTATTGGCCTACACAGGCTCCTACGAGCAGTACTTC.

This clone has a handful of counts. V usage is TRBV4-2 and J usage is TRBJ2-2; tentatively, D is TRBD1 (5 bases). The germline V and J ends were trimmed by 0 bases and 6 bases, with 14 bases remaining between them. CDR1 is LGHNA and CDR2 is YNFKEQ in the germline V gene. The CDR3 loop spans 16 amino acids. CDR3 sequence reads: CASSQEGLTASGELFF. The CDR3 nucleotides are TGTGCCAGCAGCCAAGAGGGGCTGACGGCGTCCGGGGAGCTGTTTTTT.

The V call is TRBV14, the J call TRBJ2-5, with D possibly being TRBD1 or TRBD2 (5 bases each). The DNA end is more similar to TRBJ2-7, so the J call may be wrong. The CDR3 covers 13 residues. Germline V gene lookup returns CDR1 SGHDN and CDR2 FVKESK. For the CDR3, the DNA is TGTGCCAGCGGGACCACCTCGAGGGGCGAGCAGTACTTC. Translating it yields CASGTTSRGEQYF.

This clone occurred many times. This chain joins TRBV6-5 and TRBJ2-7; D tentatively reads TRBD1 or TRBD2 (6 bases each). From germline, CDR1 is MNHEY and CDR2 SVGAGI. This CDR3 is built from 16 residues. The V end lost 4 bases, the J end lost 0 bases, and 16 bases lay between the germline ends. For the CDR3, the DNA is TGTGCCAGCAGTTTAGGTCGGGGGCGAAGCTCCTACGAGCAGTACTTC. This translates into CASSLGRGRSSYEQYF.

V gene TRBV29-1 combines with J gene TRBJ1-2, with TRBD1 as a possible D gene (5 bases). CDR1 and CDR2 from the germline V gene are SQVTM and ANQGSEA. The germline V and J ends were trimmed by 2 bases and 8 bases, with 18 bases remaining between them. The CDR3 has 14 residues. The CDR3 protein is CSVENGLRRDGYTF. The CDR3 DNA is TGCAGCGTTGAAAACGGGCTCCGAAGGGACGGCTACACCTTC.